This T cell receptor (beta chain) is from a study of blood T cell repertoires in COVID-19. Background on the study: Samples representing acute and convalescent COVID-19 were sourced from the United States, Italy and Spain. Nucleic acid was either cDNA or gDNA, and it came from T cells, B-cell-depleted T cells, or PBMCs.

Per germline, CDR1 KGHSH and CDR2 LQKENI. J gave up 2 bases and V 1 base, and 6 bases lay outside the gene matches. This CDR3 spans 17 amino acids. Original methodology: Quantification of nucleated cells was approximated via reference gene primer amplification. TCRdb's table, derived via immunoSEQ multiplex PCR, lists solely in-frame clones and lacks some. Clone size and the V and J calls come from that table; the DNA yielded D and trimming. The table includes over 150,000 clones, more than 65% detected once. The chain links TRBV18 to TRBJ2-2, with 8 bases identical to TRBD1. The sequence derives from a man aged 65 to 79 with active or convalescent COVID-19. Material: peripheral blood. CDR3 sequence: CASSPRTTGDNTGELFF. The CDR3 DNA sequence: TGTGCCAGCTCACCACGAACGACAGGGGATAACACCGGGGAGCTGTTTTTT.